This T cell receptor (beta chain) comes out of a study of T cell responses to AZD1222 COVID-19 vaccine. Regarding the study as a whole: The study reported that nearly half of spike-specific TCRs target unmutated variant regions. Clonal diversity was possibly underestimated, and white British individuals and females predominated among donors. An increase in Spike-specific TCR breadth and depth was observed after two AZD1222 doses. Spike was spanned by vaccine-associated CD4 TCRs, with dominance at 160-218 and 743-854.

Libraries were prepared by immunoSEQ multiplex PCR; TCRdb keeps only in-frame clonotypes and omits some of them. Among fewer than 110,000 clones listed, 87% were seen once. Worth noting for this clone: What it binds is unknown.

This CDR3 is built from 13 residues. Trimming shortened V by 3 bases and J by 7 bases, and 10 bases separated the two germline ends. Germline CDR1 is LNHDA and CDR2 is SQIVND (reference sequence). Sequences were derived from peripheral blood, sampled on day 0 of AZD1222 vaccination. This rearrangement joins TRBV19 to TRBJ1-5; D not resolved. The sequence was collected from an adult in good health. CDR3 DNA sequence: TGTGCCAGTAGTATTGGGGTAAGCCAGCCCCAGCATTTT. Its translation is CASSIGVSQPQHF. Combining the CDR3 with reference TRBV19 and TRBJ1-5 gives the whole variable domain DGGITQSPKYLFRKEGQNVTLSCEQNLNHDAMYWYRQDPGQGLRLIYYSQIVNDFQKGDIAEGYSVSREKKESFPLTVTSAQKNPTAFYLCASSIGVSQPQHFGDGTRLSIL.